This TCR beta chain is drawn from a study of cytomegalovirus exposure and HLA in healthy donors. Study-level findings and limits: A list of approximately 160 TCR beta chains associated with cytomegalovirus was given. Across donors, most TCRs were seen rarely, yet some public ones were widespread.

Notes on this clone: Antigen unknown.

The CDR3 is 15 amino acids. CDR1 ENHRY and CDR2 SYGVKD come from the germline V gene. With 8 bases clipped from V and 1 base from J, the junction kept 0 bases outside the gene matches. The primer mix had 60 Vbeta and 13 Jbeta primers. Profiled with immunoSEQ multiplex PCR; TCRdb holds only in-frame clones, not every one. The repertoire includes approximately 150,000 clones, just under 75% of them detected once, and approximately 1.6% sits in the top ten. Sequencing was performed on PBMCs. The chain couples TRBV10-3 to TRBJ2-2; 14 nucleotides match TRBD2. This sequence originates from a woman aged 18-30 years in good health and CMV-seronegative. Here the CDR3 reads CAIGTSGGNTGELFF. Written as DNA, the CDR3 is TGTGCCATCGGGACTAGCGGGGGGAACACCGGGGAGCTGTTTTTT.